Each of the 22 T cell receptor beta chains below was sequenced from the same sample in a study of shared clonotypes between healthy human individuals (dated by TCRdb to the early 2020s). Library method: the immunoSEQ multiplex PCR assay. What TCRdb holds here is the immuneACCESS table cut down to in-frame rearrangements. Part of the clones is not present; checked against another copy, under half of the missing clones reflect an unresolved V gene, and the others are unexplained. The sample records about 1 million clones, about 75% of which are singletons. The ten largest clones take up around 1.5% of the sample. Specimen: memory CD4+ T cells sorted from blood. Taken with the paper, the label for cell subset or site translates to: CD45RA-negative fraction. All receptors come from a man aged 18 to 30 in good health.

This sequence joins TRBV6-1 and TRBJ2-7; no definite D call. Per the germline V gene, CDR1 is MNHNS and CDR2 is SASEGT. Trimming shortened V by 3 bases and J by 3 bases, and 18 bases separated the two germline ends. The CDR3 covers 16 residues. CDR3 sequence (DNA): TGTGCCAGCAGTGAGGGCACAAACTTGGGCATCTACGAGCAGTACTTC. Translated: CASSEGTNLGIYEQYF.

The chain has TRBV6-1 and TRBJ1-4, with D tentatively TRBD1 (6 bases). This CDR3 has 15 amino acids. Deletions cut 6 bases from V and 6 bases from J, with 17 bases between. Germline values: CDR1 MNHNS, CDR2 SASEGT. The CDR3 DNA reads TGTGCCAGCAGATTACAGGGCCTTGATGATGAAAAACTGTTTTTT. It is translated as CASRLQGLDDEKLFF.

This clone has only a few counts. One end of the junction is discordant with germline, which a read error may explain. V and J are TRBV30 and TRBJ1-1; D gene unclear. Germline V gives CDR1 GTSNPN, CDR2 SVGIG (reference sequence). The CDR3 contains 11 residues. The CDR3 here is CAGRRSAEAFF. As DNA, the CDR3 is TGTGCCGGGAGGAGGAGCGCTGAAGCTTTCTTT.

This clone was found a few times. V is TRBV5-4 and J is TRBJ2-2, with 8 bases fitting TRBD2. Germline trimming cut 0 bases from V and 4 bases from J; bases unmatched to any gene: 2. The V gene's germline CDR1 is SGHNT and CDR2 YYREEE (reference sequence). This CDR3 is built from 15 residues. CDR3 coding DNA: TGTGCCAGCAGCTTGGCCGGGAGGGTCACCGGGGAGCTGTTTTTT. It codes for CASSLAGRVTGELFF. Based on the CDR3 plus reference TRBV5-4 and TRBJ2-2, the full variable domain is ETGVTQSPTHLIKTRGQQVTLRCSSQSGHNTVSWYQQALGQGPQFIFQYYREEENGRGNFPPRFSGLQFPNYSSELNVNALELDDSALYLCASSLAGRVTGELFFGEGSRLTVL.

The chain has TRBV5-1 and TRBJ1-5; no clear D. The CDR3 contains 15 residues. Trimming stripped 0 bases from V and 0 bases from J, with 7 bases between. Looked up from germline, CDR1 is SGHRS and CDR2 is YFSETQ. Written as DNA, the CDR3 is TGCGCCAGCAGCTTGGGCCCCGTTAGCAATCAGCCCCAGCATTTT. Protein product: CASSLGPVSNQPQHF.

The CDR3: CASSLGLPEYNEQFF. CDR3 in DNA: TGTGCCAGCAGTTTAGGACTACCAGAGTACAATGAGCAGTTCTTC. This chain connects TRBV27 to TRBJ2-1; the D gene is possibly TRBD2 (6 bases). The V gene's germline CDR1 is MNHEY and CDR2 SMNVEV (reference sequence). CDR3 length: 15 amino acids. Trimming stripped 2 bases from V and 4 bases from J, with 12 bases between.

This chain uses TRBV19 with TRBJ1-3; a possible D gene is TRBD1 (5 bases). The germline CDR1 and CDR2 sequences are LNHDA and SQIVND (reference sequence). The CDR3 sequence is 17 residues long. V was shortened by 2 bases and J by 0 bases, with 14 bases between the two germline ends. In nucleotides, the CDR3 is TGTGCCAGTAGTATAATGGCGGGGACGAACTCTGGAAACACCATATATTTT. Encoded protein: CASSIMAGTNSGNTIYF. The entire variable domain, with the rest obtained from reference TRBV19 and TRBJ1-3, is as follows: DGGITQSPKYLFRKEGQNVTLSCEQNLNHDAMYWYRQDPGQGLRLIYYSQIVNDFQKGDIAEGYSVSREKKESFPLTVTSAQKNPTAFYLCASSIMAGTNSGNTIYFGEGSWLTVV.

There are a few counts of this clone. The chain uses TRBV29-1 and TRBJ1-1; D uncertain. Per germline, CDR1 SQVTM and CDR2 ANQGSEA. The CDR3 is 11 amino acids. V was trimmed by 3 bases and J by 7 bases, leaving 9 bases between them. CDR3 sequence reads: CSVEVGFEAFF. The CDR3 region has the DNA TGCAGCGTTGAGGTAGGCTTTGAAGCTTTCTTT.

The V call is TRBV10-2, the J call TRBJ1-2; 8 bases line up with TRBD1. The V gene end was trimmed by 6 bases and the J gene end by 7 bases; junction bases not matched to a gene: 4. The CDR3 is made up of 12 amino acids. Germline values: CDR1 WSHSY, CDR2 SAAADI. In DNA, the CDR3 is TGCGCCAGCAGGGAGGGACAGGCTGGCTACACCTTC. It encodes CASREGQAGYTF.

V usage is TRBV7-8 and J usage is TRBJ2-3; TRBD2 aligns across 10 bases. The CDR3 has 14 residues. CDR1 and CDR2 from the germline V gene are SGHVS and FQNEAQ. V trimming: 6 bases; J trimming: 0 bases; junction bases outside the gene matches: 0. CDR3 DNA sequence: TGTGCCAGCAGAGCGGGGGGGAGCACAGATACGCAGTATTTT. Its protein product is CASRAGGSTDTQYF.

The chain recombines TRBV5-1 with TRBJ1-4; TRBD1 agrees at 7 bases. This CDR3 is built from 14 residues. Trimming removed 4 bases from V and 8 bases from J; junction bases left unmatched: 8. In germline, CDR1 is SGHRS, CDR2 YFSETQ. CDR3 loop: CASSPGQRREKLFF. As DNA, the CDR3 is TGCGCCAGCAGCCCGGGACAGCGGCGAGAAAAACTGTTTTTT.

The chain is built from TRBV10-3 and TRBJ1-2; 7 nucleotides match TRBD1. CDR3 length equals 14 residues. Germline V lookup: CDR1 ENHRY, CDR2 SYGVKD. Trimming took 4 bases from V and 4 from J; bases not matched to a gene: 6. CDR3 region: CAISADREAYGYTF. The CDR3 region has the DNA TGTGCCATCAGTGCTGACAGGGAGGCCTATGGCTACACCTTC.

The J gene is TRBJ2-2, the V gene TRBV7-6; a weak D match, TRBD1 (7 bases). The V end lost 8 bases, the J end lost 4 bases, and 26 bases lay between the germline ends. The V gene's germline CDR1 is SGHVS and CDR2 FNYEAQ. The CDR3 sequence is 18 residues long. The CDR3 sequence: CASGGGRGALGGTGELFF. The CDR3 DNA is TGTGCCAGCGGGGGCGGCAGGGGGGCCTTAGGAGGCACCGGGGAGCTGTTTTTT. The variable domain in full, with the rest retrieved from reference TRBV7-6 and TRBJ2-2, is GAGVSQSPRYKVTKRGQDVALRCDPISGHVSLYWYRQALGQGPEFLTYFNYEAQQDKSGLPNDRFSAERPEGSISTLTIQRTEQRDSAMYRCASGGGRGALGGTGELFFGEGSRLTVL.

This clone has a handful of counts. This chain joins TRBV2 and TRBJ1-1, with D possibly being TRBD1 (5 bases). The CDR3 consists of 13 residues. V was cut by 4 bases and J by 10 bases, with 16 bases left in between. In germline, CDR1 is SNHLY, CDR2 FYNNEI. The CDR3 region is CASSGSWGERAFF. The CDR3 nucleotides are TGTGCCAGCAGTGGGTCTTGGGGGGAACGAGCTTTCTTT.

CDR3: CASSLTDGYNSPLHF. The DNA of the CDR3 is TGCGCCAGCAGCTTGACAGACGGCTATAATTCACCCCTCCACTTT. This chain uses TRBV5-1 with TRBJ1-6; D not certain. Germline V CDR1 and CDR2: SGHRS, YFSETQ. V was pared by 1 base and J by 3 bases, with 8 bases between. The CDR3 runs to 15 residues. The full variable domain, with the rest looked up from reference TRBV5-1 and TRBJ1-6, is KAGVTQTPRYLIKTRGQQVTLSCSPISGHRSVSWYQQTPGQGLQFLFEYFSETQRNKGNFPGRFSGRQFSNSRSEMNVSTLELGDSALYLCASSLTDGYNSPLHFGNGTRLTVT.

The V and J genes are TRBV28 and TRBJ1-1; no definite D call. Germline CDR1 MDHEN, CDR2 SYDVKM. The length of the CDR3 is 16 residues. The V gene lost 6 bases and the J gene lost 2 bases, with 19 bases spanning the gap. Written as DNA, the CDR3 is TGTGCCAGCAGGGCCCCGGTGAATCTGGGCAACACTGAAGCTTTCTTT. This translates into CASRAPVNLGNTEAFF.

The V gene is TRBV2, the J gene TRBJ1-1; D is possibly TRBD1 (5 bases). This CDR3 contains 15 residues. The ends were cut back, 5 bases at V and 1 base at J, with 14 bases in the middle. Germline V gene lookup returns CDR1 SNHLY and CDR2 FYNNEI. The CDR3 spells CASSFQGIPNTEAFF. The CDR3 region has the DNA TGTGCCAGCAGTTTCCAGGGAATTCCGAACACTGAAGCTTTCTTT.

This clone was detected once. The chain has TRBV7-9 and TRBJ2-1; 12 bases agree with TRBD2. Germline V gives CDR1 SEHNR, CDR2 FQNEAQ (reference sequence). CDR3 size: 14 residues. The ends lost 2 bases at V and 12 bases at J; junction bases unmatched: 5. In DNA, the CDR3 is TGTGCCAGCAGCTTACTAGCGGGAGGGTGGGTGCAGTTCTTC. Its translation is CASSLLAGGWVQFF.

This rearrangement joins TRBV7-2 to TRBJ2-3, with D tentatively TRBD1 (7 bases). Per the germline V gene, CDR1 is SGHTA and CDR2 is FQGNSA. This CDR3 spans 18 amino acids. V was pared by 5 bases and J by 0 bases, with 21 bases between. This CDR3 reads CASSPKASQGTSTDTQYF. As DNA, the CDR3 is TGTGCCAGCAGCCCAAAAGCATCACAGGGGACTAGCACAGATACGCAGTATTTT.

V gene TRBV5-6 combines with J gene TRBJ2-7, with D perhaps TRBD1 or TRBD2 (5 bases each). The length of the CDR3 is 15 residues. CDR1 is SGHDT and CDR2 is YYEEEE in the germline V gene. V shed 0 bases and J shed 7 bases, with 17 bases lying between them. The CDR3: CASSLGNGAAGEQYF. CDR3 nucleotides: TGTGCCAGCAGCTTGGGAAACGGGGCCGCAGGGGAGCAGTACTTC.

The chain is built from TRBV7-2 and TRBJ2-2; TRBD2 agrees at 10 bases. With V trimmed by 3 bases and J by 6 bases, 13 bases remained unmatched. The CDR3 contains 18 residues. Looked up from germline, CDR1 is SGHTA and CDR2 is FQGNSA. The CDR3 nucleotides read TGTGCCAGCAGCTTTGTCTCTCAGCTAGCGGGAGTGTCCGGGGAGCTGTTTTTT. Translated, it gives CASSFVSQLAGVSGELFF.

This sequence joins TRBV7-8 and TRBJ2-1, with D perhaps TRBD1 (6 bases). There are 15 residues in the CDR3. CDR1 SGHVS and CDR2 FQNEAQ come from the germline V gene. Trimming stripped 1 base from V and 7 bases from J, with 14 bases between. CDR3 sequence: CASSLVGGKWNEQFF. The CDR3 nucleotides are TGTGCCAGCAGCTTAGTAGGGGGAAAATGGAATGAGCAGTTCTTC.